The 13 T cell receptor beta chains in this list originate from one sample, sequenced in a study of response to subunit inactivated influenza vaccine (dated by TCRdb to 2017 to 2018). Library creation used RT-PCR. The data were produced on an Illumina HiSeq 2500. Using fastp at Q25 and MiXCR, TCRdb reprocessed the public reads and kept productive beta chains. Rows are combined by CDR3 protein, so each entry shows the most common genes and DNA. The sample has 500,000 or so distinct CDR3 sequences on record, 16% of them singletons. Of the sample, less than 4% falls within the top ten clones. Here the sequenced sample was CD4+ T cells sorted from PBMCs, taken roughly 24 months after vaccination. These receptors came from a man in his fifties or sixties who received an inactivated influenza vaccine. Donor details come from another sample of the same person, matched by shared clones.

The chain joins TRBV28 to TRBJ1-1; 9 bases match TRBD1. The CDR3 sequence is 17 residues long. The germline V gene has CDR1 MDHEN and CDR2 SYDVKM. V lost 1 base and J lost 0; bases outside the gene matches: 6. The CDR3, as DNA: TGTGCCAGCAGTTTATTGGGGACAGGGCTCATGAACACTGAAGCTTTCTTT. It specifies CASSLLGTGLMNTEAFF.

Ten or more counts support this clonotype. The chain has TRBV3-1 and TRBJ2-1, with D hard to call. This CDR3 has 11 residues. Germline CDR1 LGHDT, CDR2 YNNKEL (reference sequence). V shed 2 bases and J shed 8 bases, with 4 bases lying between them. CDR3 sequence (DNA): TGTGCCAGCAGCCAATTCCATGAGCAGTTCTTC. Translation: CASSQFHEQFF.

The chain employs TRBV6-2 or TRBV6-3 and TRBJ2-1; the D gene is possibly TRBD2 (9 bases). V was pared by 2 bases and J by 10 bases, with 18 bases between. CDR3 length: 15 residues. The germline CDR1 and CDR2 sequences are MNHEY and SVGEGT. The CDR3 DNA follows: TGTGCCAGCAGTTACGACTGGACAGGGACTAGCGAGCAGTTCTTC. Translated, it gives CASSYDWTGTSEQFF.

This clonotype was seen a handful of times. The chain recombines TRBV29-1 with TRBJ1-1; D ambiguous. The CDR3 is 13 residues long. V was shortened by 4 bases and J by 6 bases, with 15 bases between the two germline ends. Germline CDR1 SQVTM, CDR2 ANQGSEA. Here the CDR3 DNA reads TGCAGCGTTGGGGGTCGGGCGTCACCTGAAGCTTTCTTT. Encoded protein: CSVGGRASPEAFF.

This clonotype has only a few counts. The chain employs TRBV6-5 and TRBJ2-7, with D possibly matching TRBD2 (5 bases). V was clipped by 2 bases and J by 3 bases, with 14 bases between them. Germline V CDR1 and CDR2: MNHEY, SVGAGI. This CDR3 has 15 residues. DNA of the CDR3: TGTGCCAGCAGTTACCCGGGAAGGGCCCTCTACGAGCAGTACTTC. This translates into CASSYPGRALYEQYF.

This clonotype was observed at least ten times. The chain employs TRBV20-1 and TRBJ1-1, with 8 positions matching TRBD1. The CDR3 contains 14 residues. V gave up 3 bases and J gave up 2 bases; unmatched junction bases: 5. Germline-derived CDR1 and CDR2 are DFQATT and SNEGSKA (reference sequence). The CDR3 DNA is TGCAGTGCTAGGCGTACAGGGGGAAACACTGAAGCTTTCTTT. The encoded protein is CSARRTGGNTEAFF.

The chain uses TRBV20-1 and TRBJ1-5; maybe TRBD1 (5 bases). The CDR3 is made up of 14 amino acids. Germline V gene data show CDR1 as DFQATT and CDR2 as SNEGSKA (reference sequence). The germline V and J ends were trimmed by 5 bases and 0 bases, with 11 bases remaining between them. The CDR3 is CSAVDNVSNQPQHF. The DNA of the CDR3 is TGCAGTGCTGTGGACAACGTTAGCAATCAGCCCCAGCATTTT.

The gene calls are TRBV3-1 and TRBJ2-7; D is perhaps TRBD1 (6 bases). From germline, CDR1 is LGHDT and CDR2 YNNKEL (reference sequence). V was pared by 3 bases and J by 3 bases, with 9 bases between. CDR3 length: 13 amino acids. CDR3 sequence (DNA): TGTGCCAGCAGCCATCCACAGGGCTACGAGCAGTACTTC. It codes for CASSHPQGYEQYF.

This clonotype was found a few times. The J gene is TRBJ1-2, the V gene TRBV4-1, with 10 bases identical to TRBD1. Germline V CDR1 and CDR2: MGHRA, YSYEKL. The V segment lost 2 bases and the J segment 5 bases; nucleotides outside the gene matches: 2. The CDR3 extends over 14 amino acids. The chain's CDR3 is CASSQRTGGYGYTF. In DNA, the CDR3 is TGCGCCAGCAGCCAAAGGACAGGGGGGTATGGCTACACCTTC.

This clonotype was seen a few times. V gene TRBV20-1 combines with J gene TRBJ2-7, with 15 bases aligning to TRBD2. Germline CDR1 is DFQATT and CDR2 is SNEGSKA (reference sequence). V shed 4 bases, J shed 5 bases, and the junction held 12 bases outside the gene matches. The CDR3 contains 17 residues. The CDR3, as DNA: TGCAGTGCTACCCACCCGGGACTAGCGGGGGGTAGCGACGAGCAGTACTTC. Residues: CSATHPGLAGGSDEQYF.

This clonotype appeared a few times. The CDR3 spells CASSERGWGAETQYF. The CDR3 nucleotides read TGTGCCAGCAGTGAACGGGGTTGGGGCGCAGAGACCCAGTACTTC. The chain uses TRBV6-1 and TRBJ2-5, with D possibly called TRBD1 or TRBD2 (5 bases each). Trimming took off 2 bases at V and 4 bases at J, with 14 bases between the two ends. This CDR3 has 15 amino acids. The germline V gene has CDR1 MNHNS and CDR2 SASEGT.

This clonotype was recorded at least ten times. The CDR3 sequence: CASSLGAGGLNEQFF. As DNA, the CDR3 is TGTGCCAGCAGTTTAGGAGCGGGAGGTTTGAATGAGCAGTTCTTC. The chain links TRBV12-3 or TRBV12-4 to TRBJ2-1, with TRBD2 matching 9 bases. CDR3 length equals 15 residues. The J segment lost 7 bases and the V segment lost 1 base, leaving 5 bases of the junction unmatched.

This chain connects TRBV10-3 to TRBJ2-5, with D uncertain. The CDR3 loop spans 15 amino acids. In germline, CDR1 is ENHRY, CDR2 SYGVKD. V was cut by 3 bases and J by 5 bases, with 16 bases left in between. Written as DNA, the CDR3 is TGTGCCATCAGTGATAAGCTAAGGCGGTCGGAGACCCAGTACTTC. This codes for CAISDKLRRSETQYF.